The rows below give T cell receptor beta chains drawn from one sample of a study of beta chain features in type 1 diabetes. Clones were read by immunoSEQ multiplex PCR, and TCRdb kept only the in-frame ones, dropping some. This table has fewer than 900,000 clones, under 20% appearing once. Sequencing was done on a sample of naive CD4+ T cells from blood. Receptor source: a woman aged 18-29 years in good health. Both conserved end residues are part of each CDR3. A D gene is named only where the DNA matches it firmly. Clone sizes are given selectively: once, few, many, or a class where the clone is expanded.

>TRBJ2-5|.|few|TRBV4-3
CASSQGPEETQYF
TGCGCCAGCAGCCAAGGCCCGGAAGAGACCCAGTACTTC
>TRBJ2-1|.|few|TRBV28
CASIGTLLNEQFF
TGTGCCAGCATAGGGACTCTCCTCAATGAGCAGTTCTTC
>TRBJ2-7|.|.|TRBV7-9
CASSLLGIAHEQYF
TGTGCCAGCAGCTTATTGGGCATCGCTCACGAGCAGTACTTC
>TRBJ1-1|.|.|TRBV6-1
CASSWGKDTEAFF
TGTGCCAGCAGTTGGGGAAAGGACACTGAAGCTTTCTTT
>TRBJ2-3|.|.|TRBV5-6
CASSSLSGSATPDTQYF
TGTGCCAGCAGCTCCTTAAGTGGATCAGCGACACCAGATACGCAGTATTTT
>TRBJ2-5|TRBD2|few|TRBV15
CATSRVPSGEETQYF
TGTGCCACCAGCAGAGTGCCTAGCGGGGAAGAGACCCAGTACTTC
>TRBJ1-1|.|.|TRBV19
CASSRSLRTALNTEAFF
TGTGCCAGTAGTAGAAGTCTCAGGACAGCCTTGAACACTGAAGCTTTCTTT
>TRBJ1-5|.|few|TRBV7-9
CASSAPGGNQPQHF
TGTGCCAGCAGCGCGCCAGGTGGCAATCAGCCCCAGCATTTT
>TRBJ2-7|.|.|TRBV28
CASSGAHLGFGQYF
TGTGCCAGCAGTGGAGCCCACTTGGGTTTCGGGCAGTACTTC
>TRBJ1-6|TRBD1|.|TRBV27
CASSFGTGHNSPLHF
TGTGCCAGCAGTTTCGGGACAGGACACAATTCACCCCTCCACTTT
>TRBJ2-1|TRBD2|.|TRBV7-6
CASSSRLAGINEQFF
TGTGCCAGCAGCTCCCGACTAGCGGGAATCAATGAGCAGTTCTTC
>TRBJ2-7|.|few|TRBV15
CATSRVLSGYEQYF
TGTGCCACCAGCAGAGTTTTGAGCGGATACGAGCAGTACTTC
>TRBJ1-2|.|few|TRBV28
CASSLSTYGYTF
TGTGCCAGCAGTTTATCGACATATGGCTACACCTTC
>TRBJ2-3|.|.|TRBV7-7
CASSLSPNGADTQYF
TGTGCTAGCAGCTTAAGTCCGAACGGGGCAGATACGCAGTATTTT
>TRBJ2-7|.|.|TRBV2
CASSGGAGYEQYF
TGTGCCAGCAGTGGAGGGGCAGGGTACGAGCAGTACTTC
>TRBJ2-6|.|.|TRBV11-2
CASRNQGGSGANVLTF
TGTGCCAGCAGGAATCAAGGTGGCTCTGGGGCCAACGTCCTGACTTTC
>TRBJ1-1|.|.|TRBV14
CAREGVDTEAFF
TGTGCCAGAGAGGGGGTGGACACTGAAGCTTTCTTT
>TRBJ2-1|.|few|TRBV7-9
CASSLEADSSSYNEQFF
TGTGCCAGCAGCTTAGAGGCTGACTCGAGCTCCTACAATGAGCAGTTCTTC
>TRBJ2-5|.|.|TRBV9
CASSVLGFGQETQYF
TGTGCCAGCAGCGTATTGGGGTTTGGGCAAGAGACCCAGTACTTC
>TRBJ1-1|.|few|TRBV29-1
CSVASNSMNTEAFF
TGCAGCGTTGCGAGCAACTCCATGAACACTGAAGCTTTCTTT
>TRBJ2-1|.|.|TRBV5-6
CASSLAGGRDEQFF
TGTGCCAGCAGCTTGGCTGGTGGACGCGATGAGCAGTTCTTC
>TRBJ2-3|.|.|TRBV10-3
CAISSGDTQYF
TGTGCCATCAGTTCAGGGGATACGCAGTATTTT
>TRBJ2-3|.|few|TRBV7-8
CASTSFRLGLDTQYF
TGTGCCAGCACCTCGTTTCGTTTGGGCTTAGATACGCAGTATTTT
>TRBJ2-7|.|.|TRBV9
CASSVEQGAPYEQYF
TGTGCCAGCAGCGTAGAGCAGGGAGCGCCCTACGAGCAGTACTTC